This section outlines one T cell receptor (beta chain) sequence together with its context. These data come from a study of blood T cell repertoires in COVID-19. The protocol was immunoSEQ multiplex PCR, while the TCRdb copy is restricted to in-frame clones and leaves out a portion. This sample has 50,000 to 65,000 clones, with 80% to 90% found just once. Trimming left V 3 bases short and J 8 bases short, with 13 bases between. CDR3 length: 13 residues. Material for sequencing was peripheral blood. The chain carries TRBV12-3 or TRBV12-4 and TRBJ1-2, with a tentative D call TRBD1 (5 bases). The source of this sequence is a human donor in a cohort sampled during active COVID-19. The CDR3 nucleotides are TGTGCCAGCAGTTTTTCGGGGGTGAACGGCTACACCTTC. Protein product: CASSFSGVNGYTF.